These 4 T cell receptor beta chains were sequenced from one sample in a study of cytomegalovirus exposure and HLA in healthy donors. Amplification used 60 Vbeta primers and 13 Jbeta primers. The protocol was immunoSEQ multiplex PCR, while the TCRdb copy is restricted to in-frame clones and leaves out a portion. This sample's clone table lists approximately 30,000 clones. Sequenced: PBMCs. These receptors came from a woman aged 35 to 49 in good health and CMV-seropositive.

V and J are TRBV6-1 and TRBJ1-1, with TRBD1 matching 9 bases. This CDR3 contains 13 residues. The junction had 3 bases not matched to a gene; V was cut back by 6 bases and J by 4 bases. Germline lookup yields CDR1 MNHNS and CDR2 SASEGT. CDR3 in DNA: TGTGCCAGCAGCTACAGGGGGCTCACTGAAGCTTTCTTT. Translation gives CASSYRGLTEAFF.

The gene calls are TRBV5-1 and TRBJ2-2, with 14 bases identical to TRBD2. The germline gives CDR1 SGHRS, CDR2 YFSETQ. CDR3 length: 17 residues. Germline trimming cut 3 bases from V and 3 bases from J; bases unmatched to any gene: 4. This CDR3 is CASSSGTSGSHTGELFF. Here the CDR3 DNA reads TGCGCCAGCAGCTCCGGGACTAGCGGGAGCCACACCGGGGAGCTGTTTTTT.

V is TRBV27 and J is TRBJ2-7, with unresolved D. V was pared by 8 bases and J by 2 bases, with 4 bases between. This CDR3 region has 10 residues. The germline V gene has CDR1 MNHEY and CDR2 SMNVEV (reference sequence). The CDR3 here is CASGAYEQYF. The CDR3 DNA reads TGTGCCAGCGGAGCCTACGAGCAGTACTTC.

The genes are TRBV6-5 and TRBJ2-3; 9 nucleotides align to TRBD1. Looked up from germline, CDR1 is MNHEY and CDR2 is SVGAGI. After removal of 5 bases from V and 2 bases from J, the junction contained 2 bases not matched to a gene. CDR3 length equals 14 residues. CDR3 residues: CASSRDRDTDTQYF. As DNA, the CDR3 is TGTGCCAGCAGTCGGGACAGGGACACAGATACGCAGTATTTT.